This T cell receptor beta chain came from a study of blood T cell repertoires in COVID-19. As for the study in general: Some COVID-19 samples were acute and others convalescent; all came from the United States, Italy and Spain. In each case, the material was cDNA or gDNA derived from T cells, B-cell-depleted T cells, or PBMCs.

Data came from immunoSEQ multiplex PCR; TCRdb stores just in-frame clones and leaves some out. The top ten clones hold 3% to 3.5% of a sample with around 150,000 clones, around 87% of them seen once. Material: peripheral blood. The receptor's source is a woman in her fifties or sixties with active COVID-19.

The CDR3 DNA reads as TGTGCCAGCAGCTCGGACAGGGACTCTGGAAACACCATATATTTT. Translated, it gives CASSSDRDSGNTIYF. This chain joins TRBV7-9 and TRBJ1-3; 8 nucleotides align to TRBD1. Germline CDR1 and CDR2: SEHNR and FQNEAQ (reference sequence). The CDR3 consists of 15 residues. Trimming removed 4 bases from V and 0 bases from J; junction bases left unmatched: 2.